One sample yielded the 23 T cell receptor beta chains listed below, sequenced in a study of blood T cell repertoires in COVID-19. The table came from immunoSEQ multiplex PCR; TCRdb's copy has only in-frame clones and leaves some out. This table holds 150,000 to 200,000 clones, about nine tenths found once. Sequencing was done on a sample of peripheral blood. The origin of the receptors is a man younger than 35 with COVID-19, enrolled during active disease.

J is TRBJ1-3 and V is TRBV9; 8 nucleotides agree with TRBD1. This CDR3 contains 17 residues. V gave up 4 bases and J gave up 6 bases; unmatched junction bases: 15. The germline CDR1 and CDR2 sequences are SGDLS and YYNGEE. In DNA form, the CDR3 reads TGTGCCAGCAGCTCTCCTCGGACAGGGAGGTCCCCAAACACCATATATTTT. Translated: CASSSPRTGRSPNTIYF.

The rearrangement links TRBV9 to TRBJ1-6; 8 bases fit TRBD1. V trimming: 4 bases; J trimming: 7 bases; junction bases outside the gene matches: 4. This CDR3 is built from 14 residues. Germline V lookup: CDR1 SGDLS, CDR2 YYNGEE. The CDR3 is CASSPTGGNSPLHF. The CDR3 DNA sequence: TGTGCCAGCAGCCCAACAGGGGGAAATTCACCCCTCCACTTT.

The rearrangement links TRBV11-2 to TRBJ2-1, with 7 bases that match TRBD2. Germline CDR1 SGHAT, CDR2 FQNNGV. V dropped 5 bases and J dropped 0; count of bases not matched to a gene: 7. This CDR3 contains 16 residues. The CDR3 loop reads CASSNLGGSSYNEQFF. CDR3 DNA sequence: TGTGCCAGCAGCAATCTCGGCGGGAGCTCCTACAATGAGCAGTTCTTC.

V is TRBV7-9 and J is TRBJ1-4, with D perhaps TRBD1 (6 bases). The germline CDR1 and CDR2 sequences are SEHNR and FQNEAQ (reference sequence). CDR3 size: 17 residues. V was cut by 1 base and J by 0 bases, with 12 bases left in between. CDR3 sequence reads: CASSLVVDSATNEKLFF. CDR3 nucleotides: TGTGCCAGCAGCTTAGTGGTGGACAGCGCAACTAATGAAAAACTGTTTTTT.

The genes are TRBV6-5 and TRBJ2-1; a weak D match, TRBD2 (7 bases). This CDR3 comprises 16 residues. Trimming cost V 0 bases and J 9 bases, with 18 bases left between them. CDR1 and CDR2 from the germline V gene are MNHEY and SVGAGI. The CDR3 loop reads CASSYSRGRAITEQFF. The CDR3 DNA reads as TGTGCCAGCAGTTACTCTAGGGGGAGGGCCATTACTGAGCAGTTCTTC.

CDR3 nucleotides: TGTGCCAGCAGCTTTGGGACAGGGCAATCCTACGAGCAGTACTTC. As protein: CASSFGTGQSYEQYF. The rearrangement links TRBV7-9 to TRBJ2-7; 9 bases agree with TRBD1. In germline, CDR1 is SEHNR, CDR2 FQNEAQ (reference sequence). CDR3 length equals 15 residues. J lost 1 base, V lost 3 bases, and 4 bases had no gene match. The full variable domain, in which reference TRBV7-9 and TRBJ2-7 provide the parts outside the CDR3, is DTGVSQNPRHKITKRGQNVTFRCDPISEHNRLYWYRQTLGQGPEFLTYFQNEAQLEKSRLLSDRFSAERPKGSFSTLEIQRTEQGDSAMYLCASSFGTGQSYEQYFGPGTRLTVT.

As concerns this clone: This sample also contains other DNA sequences that code for the same CDR3. J is TRBJ1-1 and V is TRBV11-3; D is ambiguous. This CDR3 region has 13 residues. The V gene's germline CDR1 is SGHNT and CDR2 YENEEA. Trimming cost V 1 base and J 1 base, with 4 bases left between them. Here the CDR3 DNA reads TGTGCCAGCAGCTTAGGAGGGAACACTGAAGCTTTCTTT. It specifies CASSLGGNTEAFF.

The V call is TRBV2, the J call TRBJ1-1; unclear D gene. The V and J ends lost 6 bases and 2 bases respectively, with 16 bases between them. Looked up from germline, CDR1 is SNHLY and CDR2 is FYNNEI. CDR3 size: 15 residues. The CDR3 region is CASRQSGGGNTEAFF. In nucleotides, the CDR3 is TGTGCCAGCAGACAGTCCGGAGGCGGCAACACTGAAGCTTTCTTT.

This sequence joins TRBV27 and TRBJ2-7; 13 bases are a match to TRBD2. The CDR3 sequence is 16 residues long. J lost 1 base, V lost 5 bases, and 5 bases had no gene match. The germline V gene encodes CDR1 MNHEY and CDR2 SMNVEV (reference sequence). CDR3 protein: CASSITSGRVSYEQYF. The CDR3 DNA follows: TGTGCCAGCAGTATAACTAGCGGGAGGGTATCCTACGAGCAGTACTTC.

V and J are TRBV10-3 and TRBJ2-1; 10 bases are a match to TRBD2. V lost 0 bases and J lost 7; bases outside the gene matches: 6. Germline-derived CDR1 and CDR2 are ENHRY and SYGVKD. CDR3 length: 16 residues. The CDR3 sequence is CAISESLAGEVNEQFF. CDR3 coding DNA: TGTGCCATCAGTGAGTCCCTAGCGGGAGAAGTAAATGAGCAGTTCTTC.

The chain combines TRBV5-1 with TRBJ1-1, with a tentative D call TRBD1 (6 bases). Trimming left V 0 bases short and J 0 bases short, with 9 bases between. Per germline, CDR1 SGHRS and CDR2 YFSETQ. The CDR3 has 15 residues. The CDR3 DNA is TGCGCCAGCAGCTTGGAAGGACAGCTGAACACTGAAGCTTTCTTT. Translation: CASSLEGQLNTEAFF.

The chain is built from TRBV6-4 and TRBJ2-1; 12 nucleotides line up with TRBD2. CDR3 length: 16 amino acids. From germline, CDR1 is MRHNA and CDR2 SNTAGT. The trim removed 5 bases at V and 0 bases at J, leaving 2 bases unmatched. CDR3 DNA sequence: TGTGCCAGCAGTCTAGCGGGAGGGAGCTCCTACAATGAGCAGTTCTTC. It specifies CASSLAGGSSYNEQFF.

The V gene is TRBV5-5, the J gene TRBJ1-2; 8 bases align to TRBD1. Losses at the gene ends were 4 bases for V and 4 bases for J; bases not matched to a gene: 12. CDR1 is SGHKS, CDR2 YYEKEE, per germline (reference sequence). This CDR3 contains 16 residues. Here the CDR3 reads CASSPDRGRWAYGYTF. CDR3 DNA sequence: TGTGCCAGCAGCCCCGACAGGGGAAGGTGGGCCTATGGCTACACCTTC.

The chain is built from TRBV7-9 and TRBJ1-5; a weak D match, TRBD1 (6 bases). Trimming stripped 5 bases from V and 4 bases from J, with 15 bases between. CDR3 size: 15 residues. The germline V gene has CDR1 SEHNR and CDR2 FQNEAQ (reference sequence). CDR3 bases: TGTGCCAGCAGCCGGGACGGGACAATTAATCAGCCCCAGCATTTT. Translating it yields CASSRDGTINQPQHF.

The sample holds one count of this clone. V usage is TRBV6-5 and J usage is TRBJ2-2, with D possibly being TRBD1 (6 bases). CDR3 size: 15 residues. Trimming shortened V by 4 bases and J by 5 bases, and 14 bases separated the two germline ends. Germline V gene sequence: CDR1 MNHEY, CDR2 SVGAGI. The CDR3 bases are TGTGCCAGCAGTTCCGGGACAAGGAGAACCGGGGAGCTGTTTTTT. The encoded protein is CASSSGTRRTGELFF.

Concerning this clone: The germline gene is not matched at one end of the junction; a read error may be the cause. The chain recombines TRBV5-6 with TRBJ1-4; 8 positions agree with TRBD1. This CDR3 comprises 14 residues. The germline V gene has CDR1 SGHDT and CDR2 YYEEEE. CDR3 nucleotides: TGTGCCAGCAGGTCCGGGACAGGTAATGAAAAACTGCTTTTT. Amino acids: CASRSGTGNEKLLF.

The CDR3 spells CASRAGVGELFF. CDR3 sequence (DNA): TGTGCCAGCAGGGCGGGAGTCGGGGAGCTGTTTTTT. V and J are TRBV7-2 and TRBJ2-2; 7 nucleotides agree with TRBD2. The CDR3 consists of 12 residues. Germline V gives CDR1 SGHTA, CDR2 FQGNSA. With V trimmed by 6 bases and J by 7 bases, 2 bases remained unmatched.

V and J are TRBV6-5 and TRBJ2-1, with 8 bases identical to TRBD2. Germline V gene lookup returns CDR1 MNHEY and CDR2 SVGAGI. V lost 7 bases and J lost 3; bases outside the gene matches: 2. This CDR3 is 13 amino acids long. Here the CDR3 reads CASTTSGYNEQFF. In DNA form, the CDR3 reads TGTGCCAGCACCACTAGCGGCTACAATGAGCAGTTCTTC.

The J gene is TRBJ2-7, the V gene TRBV27, with D unclear. Between the trimmed V and J ends, which lost 0 bases and 5 bases, there was a span of 11 bases. CDR1 is MNHEY, CDR2 SMNVEV, per germline (reference sequence). The CDR3 loop spans 14 amino acids. The CDR3 protein is CASSLSAQAHEQYF. In DNA form, the CDR3 reads TGTGCCAGCAGTTTATCGGCCCAGGCCCACGAGCAGTACTTC.

On this clone: A junction end diverges from the germline sequence, so it may reflect a read error. V gene TRBV28 combines with J gene TRBJ1-4, with TRBD1 matching 7 bases. From germline, CDR1 is MDHEN and CDR2 SYDVKM. This CDR3 spans 14 amino acids. The CDR3 nucleotides are TGTGCCAGCAGTTTAGACAGGGCTAATGAAAAACTGCTTTTT. This sequence encodes CASSLDRANEKLLF.

Comments on this clone: One end of the junction varies from germline; a read error may be responsible. This chain connects TRBV5-4 to TRBJ1-4; maybe TRBD1 (5 bases). The germline V gene has CDR1 SGHNT and CDR2 YYREEE (reference sequence). The CDR3 length is 14 residues. As DNA, the CDR3 is TGTGCCAGCAGCTTCCAGGGTCGCGGTGAAAAACTGCTTTTT. Translation: CASSFQGRGEKLLF.

This clone was recorded only once. The V call is TRBV3-1 (or the pseudogene TRBV3-2), the J call TRBJ2-1; 7 nucleotides align to TRBD2. The CDR3 has 17 amino acids. The germline V gene has CDR1 LGHDT and CDR2 YNNKEL (reference sequence). J was trimmed by 0 bases and V by 0 bases; bases with no gene match: 5. CDR3 DNA sequence: TGTGCCAGCAGCCAAGATTTCAGGACTAGCTCCTACAATGAGCAGTTCTTC. Protein sequence: CASSQDFRTSSYNEQFF.

This clone was seen only a few times. The V gene is TRBV6-1, the J gene TRBJ2-7, with TRBD1 matching 7 bases. The CDR3 loop spans 15 amino acids. V dropped 3 bases and J dropped 3; count of bases not matched to a gene: 8. The germline CDR1 and CDR2 sequences are MNHNS and SASEGT. The CDR3 loop is CASSDSGTVRYEQYF. DNA of the CDR3: TGTGCCAGCAGTGATTCCGGGACAGTACGCTACGAGCAGTACTTC.